This T cell receptor beta chain was sequenced for a study of shared clonotypes between healthy human individuals. On the study more broadly: Contributing individuals were two females and a few males aged 18 to 49. Notes on the study in general: Clonotypes that were shared across a handful of donors made up around 5.5% of naive CD4 clonotypes.

To note about this clone: Its antigen is unknown.

This CDR3 has 15 residues. Trimming took off 6 bases at V and 4 bases at J, with 18 bases between the two ends. Germline V CDR1 and CDR2: KGHSH, LQKENI. CD45RA-negative memory and CD45RA+ naive subsets were split from the CD4+ cells. In the source study's methods: Filtering of immunoSEQ junctional sequences could not match full-length read filtering. Method: immunoSEQ multiplex PCR; TCRdb's copy keeps in-frame clones and lacks some. V and J calls and clone size are given by that table; D and trimming were obtained from the DNA. The data show 640,000 or so clones, roughly 70% seen once. Source material: memory CD4+ T cells sorted from blood. The sample's subset: CD45RA-negative fraction. The receptor was isolated from a woman aged 25-40 years in good health. The chain couples TRBV18 to TRBJ2-5, with D perhaps matching TRBD2 (6 bases). CDR3 protein: CASSLSRGSLETQYF. CDR3 coding DNA: TGTGCCAGCTCCTTATCGCGGGGCTCCTTAGAGACCCAGTACTTC.